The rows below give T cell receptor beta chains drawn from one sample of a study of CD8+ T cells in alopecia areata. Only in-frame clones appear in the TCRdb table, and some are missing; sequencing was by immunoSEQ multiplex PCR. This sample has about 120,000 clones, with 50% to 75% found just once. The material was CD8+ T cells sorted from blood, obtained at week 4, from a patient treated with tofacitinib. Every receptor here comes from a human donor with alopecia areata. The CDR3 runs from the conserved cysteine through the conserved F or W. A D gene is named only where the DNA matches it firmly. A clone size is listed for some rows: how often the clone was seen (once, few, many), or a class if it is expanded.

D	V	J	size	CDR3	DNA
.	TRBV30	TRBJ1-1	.	CAWSLLLRGYTEAFF	TGTGCCTGGAGTCTGTTACTTCGGGGATACACTGAAGCTTTCTTT
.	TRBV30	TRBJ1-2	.	CAWSVLGLGDGYTF	TGTGCCTGGAGTGTACTGGGATTGGGCGATGGCTACACCTTC
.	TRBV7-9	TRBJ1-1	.	CASSLESTGYFFF	TGTGCCAGCAGCTTAGAGAGTACTGGGTACTTCTTCTTT
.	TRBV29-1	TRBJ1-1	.	CSVAGYNTEAFF	TGCAGCGTTGCGGGTTATAACACTGAAGCTTTCTTT
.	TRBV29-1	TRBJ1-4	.	CSVEVRRGEKLFF	TGCAGCGTTGAAGTCAGGAGAGGGGAAAAACTGTTTTTT
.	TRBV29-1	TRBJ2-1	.	CSVDSPQGSDEQFF	TGCAGCGTTGATTCCCCCCAGGGATCCGATGAGCAGTTCTTC
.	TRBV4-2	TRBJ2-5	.	CASCLPRGETQYF	TGTGCCAGCTGCCTACCCCGGGGGGAGACCCAGTACTTC
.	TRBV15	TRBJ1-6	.	CATSTYLGTETSPLHF	TGTGCCACCAGCACCTACTTGGGGACCGAAACTTCACCCCTCCACTTT
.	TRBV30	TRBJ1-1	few	CAWRRTVNTEAFF	TGTGCCTGGAGGCGGACAGTGAACACTGAAGCTTTCTTT
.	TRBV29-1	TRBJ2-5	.	CSAEPLYQETQYF	TGCAGCGCCGAACCCCTGTACCAAGAGACCCAGTACTTC
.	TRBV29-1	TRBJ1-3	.	CSVPGYGNTIYF	TGCAGCGTGCCAGGGTACGGAAACACCATATATTTT
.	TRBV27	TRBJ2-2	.	CASSLVRVVTGELFF	TGTGCCAGCAGTTTGGTCAGGGTTGTGACCGGGGAGCTGTTTTTT
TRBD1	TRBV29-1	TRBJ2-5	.	CSGRDSYQETQYF	TGCAGCGGTAGGGACAGCTACCAAGAGACCCAGTACTTC
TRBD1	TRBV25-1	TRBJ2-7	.	CASSGDRTYEQYF	TGTGCCAGCAGTGGGGACAGGACCTACGAGCAGTACTTC
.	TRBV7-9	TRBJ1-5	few	CASSFKGQPQHF	TGTGCCAGCAGCTTCAAGGGTCAGCCCCAGCATTTT